This TCR beta chain was identified during a study of T cell repertoires in cytomegalovirus infection. General study findings and limits: Across the ex vivo response, the dominant clonotypes were HLA-C-restricted CMV-specific TCR beta clonotypes. Summed frequency of shared TCR beta families picked out CMV carriers who also had the relevant HLA.

The ends were cut back, 4 bases at V and 6 bases at J, with 18 bases in the middle. The CDR3 spans 16 residues. The V gene's germline CDR1 is MNHNY and CDR2 SVGAGI (reference sequence). TCRdb re-derived calls from the reads in MiXCR, one entry per CDR3 protein. The data show some 940,000 distinct CDR3 sequences, 30% to 40% seen once. Worth noting for this clonotype: What it binds is unknown.

The input for sequencing was cultured CD8+ T cells from PBMCs, taken from culture after CMV antigen stimulation. The clonotype comes from a human donor in good health (CMV status not recorded). Some clones in this sample may be carry-over from other donors' samples. The V call is TRBV6-6, the J call TRBJ2-2; tentative D call: TRBD1 (6 bases). For the CDR3, the DNA is TGTGCCAGCAGTTTCTACAGGGAAATTTTTGCCGGGGAGCTGTTTTTT. Protein: CASSFYREIFAGELFF.